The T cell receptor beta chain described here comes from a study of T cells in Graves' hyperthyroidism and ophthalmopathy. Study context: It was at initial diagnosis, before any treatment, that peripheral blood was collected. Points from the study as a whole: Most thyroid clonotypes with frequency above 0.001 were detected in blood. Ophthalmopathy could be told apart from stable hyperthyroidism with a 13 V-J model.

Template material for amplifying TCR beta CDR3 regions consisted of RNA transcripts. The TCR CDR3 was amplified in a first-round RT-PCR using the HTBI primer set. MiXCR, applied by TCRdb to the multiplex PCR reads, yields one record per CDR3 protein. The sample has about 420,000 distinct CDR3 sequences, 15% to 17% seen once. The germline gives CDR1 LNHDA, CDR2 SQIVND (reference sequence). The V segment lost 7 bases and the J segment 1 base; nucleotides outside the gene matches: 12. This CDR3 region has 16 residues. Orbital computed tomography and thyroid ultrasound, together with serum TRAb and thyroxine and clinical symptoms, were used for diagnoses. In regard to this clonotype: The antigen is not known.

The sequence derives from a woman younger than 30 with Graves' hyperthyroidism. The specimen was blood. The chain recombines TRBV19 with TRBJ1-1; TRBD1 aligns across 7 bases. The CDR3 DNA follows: TGTGCCAGTACCTCAACCCCGGGACAGAAGAACACTGAAGCTTTCTTT. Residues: CASTSTPGQKNTEAFF.